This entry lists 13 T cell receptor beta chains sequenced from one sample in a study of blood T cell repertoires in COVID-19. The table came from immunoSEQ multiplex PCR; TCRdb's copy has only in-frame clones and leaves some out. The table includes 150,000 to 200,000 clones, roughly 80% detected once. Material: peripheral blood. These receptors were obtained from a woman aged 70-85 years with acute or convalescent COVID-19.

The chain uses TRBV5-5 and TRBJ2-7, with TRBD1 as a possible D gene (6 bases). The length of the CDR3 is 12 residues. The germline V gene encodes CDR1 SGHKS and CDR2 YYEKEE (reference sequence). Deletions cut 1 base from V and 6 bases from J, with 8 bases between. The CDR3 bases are TGTGCCAGCAGCTTGACAGGGCGCGAGCAGTACTTC. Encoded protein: CASSLTGREQYF.

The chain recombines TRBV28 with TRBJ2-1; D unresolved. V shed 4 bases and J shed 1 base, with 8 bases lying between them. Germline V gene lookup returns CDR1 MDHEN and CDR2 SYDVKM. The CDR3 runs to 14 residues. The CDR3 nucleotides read TGTGCCAGCAGTTCCTCAACATCCTACAATGAGCAGTTCTTC. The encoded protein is CASSSSTSYNEQFF.

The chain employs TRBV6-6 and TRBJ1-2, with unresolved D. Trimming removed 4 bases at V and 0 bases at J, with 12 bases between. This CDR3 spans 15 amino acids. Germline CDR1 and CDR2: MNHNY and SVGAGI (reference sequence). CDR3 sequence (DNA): TGTGCCAGCAGTTCCCCGAGGCGGACTAACTATGGCTACACCTTC. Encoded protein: CASSSPRRTNYGYTF.

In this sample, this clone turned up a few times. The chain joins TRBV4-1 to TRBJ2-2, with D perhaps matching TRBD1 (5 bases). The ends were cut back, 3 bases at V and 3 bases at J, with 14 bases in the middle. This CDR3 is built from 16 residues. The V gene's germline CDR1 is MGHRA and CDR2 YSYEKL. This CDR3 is CASSQDFTGYTGELFF. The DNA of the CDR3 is TGCGCCAGCAGCCAGGATTTCACAGGCTACACCGGGGAGCTGTTTTTT.

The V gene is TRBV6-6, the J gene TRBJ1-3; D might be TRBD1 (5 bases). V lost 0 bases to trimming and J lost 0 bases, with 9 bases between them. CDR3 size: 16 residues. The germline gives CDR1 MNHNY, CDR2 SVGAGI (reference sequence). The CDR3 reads CASSYSRGLSGNTIYF. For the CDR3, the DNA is TGTGCCAGCAGTTACTCGCGGGGCCTCTCTGGAAACACCATATATTTT.

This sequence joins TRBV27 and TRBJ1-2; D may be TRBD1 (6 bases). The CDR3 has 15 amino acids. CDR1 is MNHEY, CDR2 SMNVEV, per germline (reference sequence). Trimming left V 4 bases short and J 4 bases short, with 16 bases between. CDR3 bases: TGTGCCAGCAGTTACGGGGGAGGGGGGCTCTATGGCTACACCTTC. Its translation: CASSYGGGGLYGYTF.

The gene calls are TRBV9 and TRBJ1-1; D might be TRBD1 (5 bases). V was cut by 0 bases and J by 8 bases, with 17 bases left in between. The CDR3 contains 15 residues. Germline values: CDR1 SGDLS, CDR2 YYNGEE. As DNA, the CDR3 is TGTGCCAGCAGCGTAGTCCCCAGTGCGGGGGACGAAGCTTTCTTT. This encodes CASSVVPSAGDEAFF.

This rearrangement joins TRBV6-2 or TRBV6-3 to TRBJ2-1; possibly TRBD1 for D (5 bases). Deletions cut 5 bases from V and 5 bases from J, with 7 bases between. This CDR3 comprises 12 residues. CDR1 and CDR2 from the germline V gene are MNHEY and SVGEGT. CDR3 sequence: CASSPRDNEQFF. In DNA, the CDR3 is TGTGCCAGCAGTCCCAGGGACAATGAGCAGTTCTTC.

The CDR3 is CATSDSGHFNEQFF. The CDR3 bases are TGTGCCACCAGTGATTCCGGACACTTCAATGAGCAGTTCTTC. The gene calls are TRBV24-1 and TRBJ2-1, with a weak D call TRBD1 (5 bases). This CDR3 contains 14 residues. CDR1 is KGHDR and CDR2 is SFDVKD in the germline V gene. Trimming took 2 bases from V and 6 from J, leaving 10 bases between them.

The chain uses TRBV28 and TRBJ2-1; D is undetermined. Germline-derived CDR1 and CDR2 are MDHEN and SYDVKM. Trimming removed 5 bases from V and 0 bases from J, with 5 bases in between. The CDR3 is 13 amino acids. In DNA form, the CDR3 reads TGTGCCAGCAGTCCTAGCTCCTACAATGAGCAGTTCTTC. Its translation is CASSPSSYNEQFF.

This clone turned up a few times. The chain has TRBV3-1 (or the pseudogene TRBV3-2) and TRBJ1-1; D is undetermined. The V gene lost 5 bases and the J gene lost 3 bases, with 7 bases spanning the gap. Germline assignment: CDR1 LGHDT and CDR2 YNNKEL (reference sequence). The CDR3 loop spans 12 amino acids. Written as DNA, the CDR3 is TGTGCCAGCAGCTCCCCGGACACTGAAGCTTTCTTT. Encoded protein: CASSSPDTEAFF.

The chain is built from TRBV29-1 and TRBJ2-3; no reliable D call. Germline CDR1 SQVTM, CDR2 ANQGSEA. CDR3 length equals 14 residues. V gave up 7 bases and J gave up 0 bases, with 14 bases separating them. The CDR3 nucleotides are TGCAGCGGTTTTACGCGTTCTAGCACAGATACGCAGTATTTT. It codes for CSGFTRSSTDTQYF.

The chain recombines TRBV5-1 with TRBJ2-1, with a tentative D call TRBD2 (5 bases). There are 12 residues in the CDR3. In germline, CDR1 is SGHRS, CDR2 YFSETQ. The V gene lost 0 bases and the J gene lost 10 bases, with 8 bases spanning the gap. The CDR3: CASSLGRGEQFF. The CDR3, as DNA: TGCGCCAGCAGCTTGGGAAGAGGGGAGCAGTTCTTC.